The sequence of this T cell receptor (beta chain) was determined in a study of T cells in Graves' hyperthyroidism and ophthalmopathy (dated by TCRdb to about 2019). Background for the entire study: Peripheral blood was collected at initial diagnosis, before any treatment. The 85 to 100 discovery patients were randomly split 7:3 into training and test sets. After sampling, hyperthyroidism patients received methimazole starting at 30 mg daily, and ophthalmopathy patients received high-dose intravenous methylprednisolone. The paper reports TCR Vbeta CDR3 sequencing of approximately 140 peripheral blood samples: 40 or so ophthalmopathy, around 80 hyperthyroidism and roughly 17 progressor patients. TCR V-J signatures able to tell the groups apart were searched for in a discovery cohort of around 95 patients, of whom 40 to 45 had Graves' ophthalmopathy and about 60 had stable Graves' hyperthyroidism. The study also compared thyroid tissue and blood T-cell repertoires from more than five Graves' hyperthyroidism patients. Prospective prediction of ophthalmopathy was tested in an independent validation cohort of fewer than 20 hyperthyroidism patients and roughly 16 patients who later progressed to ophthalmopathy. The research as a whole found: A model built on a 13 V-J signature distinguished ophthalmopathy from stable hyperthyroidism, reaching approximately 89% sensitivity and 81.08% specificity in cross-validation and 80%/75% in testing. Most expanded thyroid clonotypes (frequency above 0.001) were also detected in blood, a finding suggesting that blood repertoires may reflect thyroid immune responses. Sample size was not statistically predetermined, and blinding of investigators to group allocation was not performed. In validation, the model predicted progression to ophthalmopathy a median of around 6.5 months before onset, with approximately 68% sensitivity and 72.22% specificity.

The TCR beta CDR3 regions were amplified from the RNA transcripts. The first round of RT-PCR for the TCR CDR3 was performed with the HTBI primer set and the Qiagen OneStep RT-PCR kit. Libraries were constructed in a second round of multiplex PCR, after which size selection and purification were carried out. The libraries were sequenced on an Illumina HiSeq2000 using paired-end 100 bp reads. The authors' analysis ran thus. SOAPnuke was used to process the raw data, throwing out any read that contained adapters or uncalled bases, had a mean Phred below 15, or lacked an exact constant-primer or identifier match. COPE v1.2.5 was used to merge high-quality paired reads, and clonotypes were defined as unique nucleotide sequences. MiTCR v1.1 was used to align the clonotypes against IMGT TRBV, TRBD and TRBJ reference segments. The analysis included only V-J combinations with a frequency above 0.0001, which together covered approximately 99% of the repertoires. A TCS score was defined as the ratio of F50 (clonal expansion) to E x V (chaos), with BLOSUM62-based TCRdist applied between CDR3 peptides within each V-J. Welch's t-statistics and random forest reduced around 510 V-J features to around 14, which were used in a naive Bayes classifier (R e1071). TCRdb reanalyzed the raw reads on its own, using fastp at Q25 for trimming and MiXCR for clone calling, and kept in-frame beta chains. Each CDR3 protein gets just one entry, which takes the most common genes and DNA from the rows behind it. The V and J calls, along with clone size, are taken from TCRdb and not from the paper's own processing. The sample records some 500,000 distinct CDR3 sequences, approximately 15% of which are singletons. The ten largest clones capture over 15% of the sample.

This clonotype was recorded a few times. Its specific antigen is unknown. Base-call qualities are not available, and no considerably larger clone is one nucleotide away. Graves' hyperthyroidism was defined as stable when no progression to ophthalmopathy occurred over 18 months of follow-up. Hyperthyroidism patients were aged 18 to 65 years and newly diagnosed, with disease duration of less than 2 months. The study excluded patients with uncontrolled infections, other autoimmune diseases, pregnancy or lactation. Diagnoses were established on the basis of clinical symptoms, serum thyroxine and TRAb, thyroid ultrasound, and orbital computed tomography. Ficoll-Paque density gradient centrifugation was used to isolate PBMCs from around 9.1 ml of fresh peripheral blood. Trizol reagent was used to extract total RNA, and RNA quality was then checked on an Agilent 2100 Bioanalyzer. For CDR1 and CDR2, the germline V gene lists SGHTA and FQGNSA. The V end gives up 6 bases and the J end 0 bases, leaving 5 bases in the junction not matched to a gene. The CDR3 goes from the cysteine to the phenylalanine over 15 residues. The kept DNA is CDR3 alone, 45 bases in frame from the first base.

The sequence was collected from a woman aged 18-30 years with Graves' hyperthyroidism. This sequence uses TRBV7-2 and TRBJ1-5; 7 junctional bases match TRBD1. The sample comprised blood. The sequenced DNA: TGTGCCAGCAGGCAGGGGGGGTATAGCAATCAGCCCCAGCATTTT. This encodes CASRQGGYSNQPQHF.